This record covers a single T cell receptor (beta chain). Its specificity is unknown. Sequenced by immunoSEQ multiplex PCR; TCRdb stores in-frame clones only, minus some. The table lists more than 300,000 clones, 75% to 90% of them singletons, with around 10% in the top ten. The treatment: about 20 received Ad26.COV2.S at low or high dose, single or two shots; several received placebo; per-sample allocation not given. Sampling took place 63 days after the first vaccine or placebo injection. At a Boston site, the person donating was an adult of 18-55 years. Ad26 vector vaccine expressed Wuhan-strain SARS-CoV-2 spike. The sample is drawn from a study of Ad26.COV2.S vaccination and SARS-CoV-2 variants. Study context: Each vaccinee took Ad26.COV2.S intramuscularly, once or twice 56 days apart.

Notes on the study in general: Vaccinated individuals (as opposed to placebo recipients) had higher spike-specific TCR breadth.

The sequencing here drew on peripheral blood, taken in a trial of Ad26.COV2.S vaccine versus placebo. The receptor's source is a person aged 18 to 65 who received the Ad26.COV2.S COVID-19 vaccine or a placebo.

This CDR3 is CASSTSGSGDEQFF. The CDR3 bases are TGTGCCAGCAGCACCAGCGGGAGTGGCGATGAGCAGTTCTTC. V and J are TRBV7-3 and TRBJ2-1; 8 nucleotides align to TRBD2. The V gene's germline CDR1 is SGHTA and CDR2 FQGTGA. The V gene end was trimmed by 5 bases and the J gene end by 8 bases; junction bases not matched to a gene: 8. The CDR3 length is 14 residues.